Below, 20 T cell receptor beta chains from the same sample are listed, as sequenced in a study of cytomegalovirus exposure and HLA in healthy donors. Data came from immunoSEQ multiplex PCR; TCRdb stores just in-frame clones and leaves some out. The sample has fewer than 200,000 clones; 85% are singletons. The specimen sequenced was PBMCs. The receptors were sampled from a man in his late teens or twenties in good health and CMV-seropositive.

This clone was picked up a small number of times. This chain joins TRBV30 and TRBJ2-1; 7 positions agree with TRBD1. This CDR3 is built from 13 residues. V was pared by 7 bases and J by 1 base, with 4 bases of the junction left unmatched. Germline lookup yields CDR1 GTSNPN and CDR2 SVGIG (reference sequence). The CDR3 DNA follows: TGTGCCTTTAACAGGGGATCCTACAATGAGCAGTTCTTC. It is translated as CAFNRGSYNEQFF.

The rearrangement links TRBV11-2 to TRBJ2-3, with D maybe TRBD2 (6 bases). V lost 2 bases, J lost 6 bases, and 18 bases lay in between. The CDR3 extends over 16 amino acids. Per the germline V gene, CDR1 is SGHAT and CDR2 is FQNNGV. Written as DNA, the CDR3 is TGTGCCAGCAGCTTAAGTGGAACGGGTGGAGGGGATACGCAGTATTTT. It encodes CASSLSGTGGGDTQYF.

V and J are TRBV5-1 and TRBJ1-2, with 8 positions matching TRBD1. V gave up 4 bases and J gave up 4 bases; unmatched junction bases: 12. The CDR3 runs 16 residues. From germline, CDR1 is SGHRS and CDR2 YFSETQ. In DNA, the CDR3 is TGCGCCAGCAGCACAAATCTACGGACAGGGATCTATGGCTACACCTTC. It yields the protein CASSTNLRTGIYGYTF.

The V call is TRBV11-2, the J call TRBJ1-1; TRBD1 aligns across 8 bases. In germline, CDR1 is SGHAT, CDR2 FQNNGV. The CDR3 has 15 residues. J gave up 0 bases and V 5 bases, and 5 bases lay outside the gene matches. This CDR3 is CASSTRQGLNTEAFF. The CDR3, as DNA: TGTGCCAGCAGCACGCGACAGGGGTTGAACACTGAAGCTTTCTTT.

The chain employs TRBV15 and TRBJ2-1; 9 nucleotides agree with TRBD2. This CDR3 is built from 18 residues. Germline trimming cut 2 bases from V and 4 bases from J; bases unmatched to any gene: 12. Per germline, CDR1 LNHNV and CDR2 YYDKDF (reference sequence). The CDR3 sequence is CATSRSAIAGVLYNEQFF. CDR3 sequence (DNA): TGTGCCACCAGCAGATCGGCAATAGCGGGAGTCCTTTACAATGAGCAGTTCTTC. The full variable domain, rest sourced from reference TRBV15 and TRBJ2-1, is DAMVIQNPRYQVTQFGKPVTLSCSQTLNHNVMYWYQQKSSQAPKLLFHYYDKDFNNEADTPDNFQSRRPNTSFCFLDIRSPGLGDTAMYLCATSRSAIAGVLYNEQFFGPGTRLTVL.

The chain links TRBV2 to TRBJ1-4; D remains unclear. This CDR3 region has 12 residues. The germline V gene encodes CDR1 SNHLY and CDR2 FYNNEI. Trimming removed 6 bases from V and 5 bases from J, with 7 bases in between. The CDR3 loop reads CASRGRNEKLFF. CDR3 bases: TGTGCCAGCAGAGGCAGGAATGAAAAACTGTTTTTT.

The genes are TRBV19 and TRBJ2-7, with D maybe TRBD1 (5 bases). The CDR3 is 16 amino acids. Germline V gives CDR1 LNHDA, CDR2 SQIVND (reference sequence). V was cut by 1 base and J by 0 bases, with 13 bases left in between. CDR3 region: CASSIAWTPSSYEQYF. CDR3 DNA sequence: TGTGCCAGTAGTATAGCCTGGACACCGAGCTCCTACGAGCAGTACTTC.

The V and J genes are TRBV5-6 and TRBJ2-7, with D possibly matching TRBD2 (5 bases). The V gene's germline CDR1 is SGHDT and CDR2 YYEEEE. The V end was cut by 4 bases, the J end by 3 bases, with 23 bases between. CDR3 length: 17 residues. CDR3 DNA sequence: TGTGCCAGCAGCCCCCGGCCGGGAACCTCGTTACTCTACGAGCAGTACTTC. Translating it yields CASSPRPGTSLLYEQYF. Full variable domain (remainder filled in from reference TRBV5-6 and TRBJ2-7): DAGVTQSPTHLIKTRGQQVTLRCSPKSGHDTVSWYQQALGQGPQFIFQYYEEEERQRGNFPDRFSGHQFPNYSSELNVNALLLGDSALYLCASSPRPGTSLLYEQYFGPGTRLTVT.

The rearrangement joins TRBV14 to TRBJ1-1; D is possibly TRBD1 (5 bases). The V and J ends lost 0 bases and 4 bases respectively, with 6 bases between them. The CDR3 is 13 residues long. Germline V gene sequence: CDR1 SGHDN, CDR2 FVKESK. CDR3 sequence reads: CASSQDRGTEAFF. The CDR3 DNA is TGTGCCAGCAGCCAAGATAGGGGCACTGAAGCTTTCTTT.

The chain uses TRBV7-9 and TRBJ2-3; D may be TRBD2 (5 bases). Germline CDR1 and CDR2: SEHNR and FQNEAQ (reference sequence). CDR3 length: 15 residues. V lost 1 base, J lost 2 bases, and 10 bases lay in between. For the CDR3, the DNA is TGTGCCAGCAGCTTAGGGGCGGGTCCCACAGATACGCAGTATTTT. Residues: CASSLGAGPTDTQYF.

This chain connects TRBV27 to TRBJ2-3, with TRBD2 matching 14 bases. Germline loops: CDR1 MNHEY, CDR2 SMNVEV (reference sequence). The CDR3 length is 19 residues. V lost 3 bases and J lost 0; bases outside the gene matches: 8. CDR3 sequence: CASSLAGLAGGASTDTQYF. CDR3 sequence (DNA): TGTGCCAGCAGTTTGGCCGGACTAGCGGGAGGAGCTAGCACAGATACGCAGTATTTT.

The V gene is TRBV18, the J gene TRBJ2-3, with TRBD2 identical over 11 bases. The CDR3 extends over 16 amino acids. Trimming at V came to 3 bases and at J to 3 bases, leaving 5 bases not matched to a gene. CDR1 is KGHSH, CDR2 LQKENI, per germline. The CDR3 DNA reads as TGTGCCAGCTCACCGCAGACTAGCGGGGTAACAGATACGCAGTATTTT. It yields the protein CASSPQTSGVTDTQYF. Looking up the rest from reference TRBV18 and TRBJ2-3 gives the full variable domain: NAGVMQNPRHLVRRRGQEARLRCSPMKGHSHVYWYRQLPEEGLKFMVYLQKENIIDESGMPKERFSAEFPKEGPSILRIQQVVRGDSAAYFCASSPQTSGVTDTQYFGPGTRLTVL.

The CDR3 sequence is CASKRGPDTQYF. For the CDR3, the DNA is TGTGCCAGCAAACGAGGTCCAGATACGCAGTATTTT. V is TRBV6-5 and J is TRBJ2-3; no reliable D call. Germline CDR1 is MNHEY and CDR2 is SVGAGI. The CDR3 runs 12 residues. V was clipped by 7 bases and J by 4 bases, with 9 bases between them.

For the CDR3, the DNA is TGTGCCAGCAGCGTAAGGACTAGCGGGGGCCTAGTGAACACCGGGGAGCTGTTTTTT. It encodes CASSVRTSGGLVNTGELFF. This chain joins TRBV2 and TRBJ2-2; TRBD2 agrees at 13 bases. Germline values: CDR1 SNHLY, CDR2 FYNNEI. The CDR3 sequence is 19 residues long. Trimming removed 6 bases from V and 1 base from J; junction bases left unmatched: 11.

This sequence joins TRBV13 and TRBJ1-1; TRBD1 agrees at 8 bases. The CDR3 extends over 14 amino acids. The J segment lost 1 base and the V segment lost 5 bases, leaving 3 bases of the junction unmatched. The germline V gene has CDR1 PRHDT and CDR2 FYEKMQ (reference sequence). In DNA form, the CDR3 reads TGTGCCAGCAGCGGCGGACAGGGGAACACTGAAGCTTTCTTT. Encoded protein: CASSGGQGNTEAFF.

CDR3 residues: CSVEGQGNYEQYF. CDR3 DNA sequence: TGCAGCGTTGAAGGACAGGGGAACTACGAGCAGTACTTC. This chain links TRBV29-1 with TRBJ2-7; TRBD1 aligns across 8 bases. The CDR3 extends over 13 amino acids. The germline V gene encodes CDR1 SQVTM and CDR2 ANQGSEA. The ends lost 1 base at V and 3 bases at J; junction bases unmatched: 2.

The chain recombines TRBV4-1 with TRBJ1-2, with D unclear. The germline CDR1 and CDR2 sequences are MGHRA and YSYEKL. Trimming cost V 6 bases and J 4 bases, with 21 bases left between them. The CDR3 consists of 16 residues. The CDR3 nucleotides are TGCGCCAGCAGACCCGTCGCGAGGGATCGGATCTATGGCTACACCTTC. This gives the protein CASRPVARDRIYGYTF.

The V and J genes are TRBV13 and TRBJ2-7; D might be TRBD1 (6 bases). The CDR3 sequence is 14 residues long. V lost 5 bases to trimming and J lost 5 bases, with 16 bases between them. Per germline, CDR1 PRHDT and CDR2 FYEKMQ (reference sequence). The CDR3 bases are TGTGCCAGCAGCCCCCCAGGGGCAATGAACGAGCAGTACTTC. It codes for CASSPPGAMNEQYF.

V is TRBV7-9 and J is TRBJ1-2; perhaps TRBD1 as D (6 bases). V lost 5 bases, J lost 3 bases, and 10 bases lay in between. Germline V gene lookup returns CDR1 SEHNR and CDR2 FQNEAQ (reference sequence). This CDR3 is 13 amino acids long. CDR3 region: CASSQGGDYGYTF. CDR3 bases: TGTGCCAGCAGCCAAGGGGGGGACTATGGCTACACCTTC.

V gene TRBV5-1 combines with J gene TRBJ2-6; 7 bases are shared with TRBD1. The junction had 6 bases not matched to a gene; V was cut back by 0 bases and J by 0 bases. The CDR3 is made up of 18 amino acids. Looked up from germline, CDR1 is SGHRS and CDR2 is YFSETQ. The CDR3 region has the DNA TGCGCCAGCAGCTTGGGGACAGGACCCTACTCTGGGGCCAACGTCCTGACTTTC. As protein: CASSLGTGPYSGANVLTF.